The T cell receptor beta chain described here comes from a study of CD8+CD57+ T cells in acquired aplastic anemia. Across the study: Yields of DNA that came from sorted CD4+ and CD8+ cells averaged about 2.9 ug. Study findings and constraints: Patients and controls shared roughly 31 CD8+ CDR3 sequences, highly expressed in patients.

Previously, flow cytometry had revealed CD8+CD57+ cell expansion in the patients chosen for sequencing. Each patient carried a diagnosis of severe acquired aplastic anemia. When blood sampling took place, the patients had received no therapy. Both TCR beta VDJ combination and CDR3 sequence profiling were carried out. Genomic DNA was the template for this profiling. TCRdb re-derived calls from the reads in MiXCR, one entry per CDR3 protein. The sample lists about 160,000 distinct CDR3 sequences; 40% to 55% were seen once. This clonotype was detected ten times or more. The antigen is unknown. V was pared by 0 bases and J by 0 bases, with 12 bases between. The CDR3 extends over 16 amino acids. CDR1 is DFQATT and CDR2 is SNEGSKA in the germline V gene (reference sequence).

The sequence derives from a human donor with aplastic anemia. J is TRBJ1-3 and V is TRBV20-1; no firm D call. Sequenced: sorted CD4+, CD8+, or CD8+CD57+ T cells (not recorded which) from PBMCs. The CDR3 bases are TGCAGTGCTAGAGAAAGTAGGCGGAACTCTGGAAACACCATATATTTT. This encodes CSARESRRNSGNTIYF.